One sample yielded the 14 T cell receptor beta chains listed below, sequenced in a study of blood T cell repertoires in COVID-19. Here immunoSEQ multiplex PCR was the method, and the copy in TCRdb shows in-frame clones only, minus some. The data hold approximately 150,000 clones, with around 80% observed a single time. Sequenced material: PBMCs or T cells enriched from blood (not recorded which). The receptors shown here come from a woman in her 70s in a cohort exposed to, infected with or recovered from COVID-19 (not recorded which).

The J gene is TRBJ1-4, the V gene TRBV18, with D perhaps TRBD1 (6 bases). Germline V gene sequence: CDR1 KGHSH, CDR2 LQKENI. Deletions cut 5 bases from V and 7 bases from J, with 14 bases between. The CDR3 consists of 14 residues. CDR3 sequence (DNA): TGTGCCAGCTCAATCGGACAGAGGGGTGAAAAACTGTTTTTT. It is translated as CASSIGQRGEKLFF.

The chain employs TRBV6-6 and TRBJ2-7; 8 bases are a match to TRBD2. Germline V gene lookup returns CDR1 MNHNY and CDR2 SVGAGI (reference sequence). The CDR3 consists of 11 residues. Trimming took 6 bases from V and 6 from J; bases not matched to a gene: 1. The CDR3 DNA sequence: TGTGCCAGCAGGGCGGGAGGCGAGCAGTACTTC. Translated, it gives CASRAGGEQYF.

V is TRBV5-1 and J is TRBJ2-6; unclear D gene. The CDR3 covers 16 residues. Deletions cut 0 bases from V and 0 bases from J, with 7 bases between. Germline V gene data show CDR1 as SGHRS and CDR2 as YFSETQ. The CDR3 loop is CASSLAQLSGANVLTF. CDR3 coding DNA: TGCGCCAGCAGCTTGGCCCAACTCTCTGGGGCCAACGTCCTGACTTTC.

The rearrangement uses TRBV5-1 and TRBJ1-1; TRBD1 is a possible D gene (5 bases). The germline gives CDR1 SGHRS, CDR2 YFSETQ. The CDR3 has 13 amino acids. V was cut by 3 bases and J by 5 bases, with 11 bases left in between. The CDR3 is CASSSVQETEAFF. The CDR3 nucleotides are TGCGCCAGCAGCTCGGTACAGGAGACTGAAGCTTTCTTT.

The chain employs TRBV7-9 and TRBJ1-4, with D uncertain. V was shortened by 2 bases and J by 5 bases, with 9 bases between the two germline ends. The CDR3 runs to 14 residues. Germline V gives CDR1 SEHNR, CDR2 FQNEAQ (reference sequence). The CDR3 nucleotides read TGTGCCAGCAGCTTACGGGAGTACAATGAAAAACTGTTTTTT. Residues: CASSLREYNEKLFF. Supplemented by reference TRBV7-9 and TRBJ1-4, the full variable domain reads DTGVSQNPRHKITKRGQNVTFRCDPISEHNRLYWYRQTLGQGPEFLTYFQNEAQLEKSRLLSDRFSAERPKGSFSTLEIQRTEQGDSAMYLCASSLREYNEKLFFGSGTQLSVL.

In regard to this clone: The sample holds other DNA sequences that translate to the same CDR3. The genes are TRBV2 and TRBJ2-7; 10 nucleotides agree with TRBD2. This CDR3 has 15 amino acids. Germline CDR1 and CDR2: SNHLY and FYNNEI. With V trimmed by 6 bases and J by 1 base, 6 bases remained unmatched. CDR3 nucleotides: TGTGCCAGCAGCGGGGCTAGCGGGAGATCCTACGAGCAGTACTTC. As protein: CASSGASGRSYEQYF. Together with reference TRBV2 and TRBJ2-7, the CDR3 gives the full variable domain: EPEVTQTPSHQVTQMGQEVILRCVPISNHLYFYWYRQILGQKVEFLVSFYNNEISEKSEIFDDQFSVERPDGSNFTLKIRSTKLEDSAMYFCASSGASGRSYEQYFGPGTRLTVT.

This clone turned up a few times. The V call is TRBV11-2, the J call TRBJ2-1; D ambiguous. Deletions cut 2 bases from V and 1 base from J, with 9 bases between. The CDR3 extends over 15 amino acids. The germline gives CDR1 SGHAT, CDR2 FQNNGV. CDR3 sequence (DNA): TGTGCCAGCAGCTTAAGCGTCTATTCCTACAATGAGCAGTTCTTC. Its translation: CASSLSVYSYNEQFF.

The chain employs TRBV6-1 and TRBJ2-1; D not resolved. Germline V gene sequence: CDR1 MNHNS, CDR2 SASEGT. V was clipped by 2 bases and J by 0 bases, with 11 bases between them. The CDR3 spans 16 residues. The CDR3 bases are TGTGCCAGCAGTGAATCCACGCTACCCTCCTACAATGAGCAGTTCTTC. This encodes CASSESTLPSYNEQFF.

This chain links TRBV11-3 with TRBJ2-3; weak D call: TRBD2 (6 bases). Germline V gene lookup returns CDR1 SGHNT and CDR2 YENEEA. The CDR3 has 14 residues. With 3 bases removed from V and 0 bases from J, the gap between germline ends came to 7 bases. The CDR3: CASSLSGSTDTQYF. The CDR3 DNA reads as TGTGCCAGCAGCTTGAGCGGGAGCACAGATACGCAGTATTTT. Based on the CDR3 plus reference TRBV11-3 and TRBJ2-3, the full variable domain is EAGVVQSPRYKIIEKKQPVAFWCNPISGHNTLYWYLQNLGQGPELLIRYENEEAVDDSQLPKDRFSAERLKGVDSTLKIQPAELGDSAVYLCASSLSGSTDTQYFGPGTRLTVL.

This clone was detected once. The genes are TRBV7-2 and TRBJ1-5; no clear D. V was clipped by 5 bases and J by 0 bases, with 8 bases between them. CDR3 size: 14 residues. In germline, CDR1 is SGHTA, CDR2 FQGNSA. The CDR3 sequence is CASSQINSNQPQHF. DNA for the CDR3: TGTGCCAGCAGCCAGATTAATAGCAATCAGCCCCAGCATTTT.

This chain links TRBV18 with TRBJ2-1; possible D gene TRBD1, 5 bases. The CDR3 runs to 13 residues. In germline, CDR1 is KGHSH, CDR2 LQKENI. Trimming shortened V by 8 bases and J by 6 bases, and 14 bases separated the two germline ends. CDR3 in amino acids: CASQAGLSNEQFF. The CDR3 DNA sequence: TGTGCCAGCCAGGCAGGGTTGTCCAATGAGCAGTTCTTC.

This clone was recorded a few times. One end of the junction is discordant with germline, which a read error may explain. The V call is TRBV24-1, the J call TRBJ2-7; TRBD2 aligns across 8 bases. CDR3 length: 18 amino acids. The V gene's germline CDR1 is KGHDR and CDR2 SFDVKD. CDR3 sequence reads: CATSGLTRARLAPSEQYF. CDR3 bases: TGTGCCACCAGTGGTTTGACAAGGGCTCGACTAGCGCCCAGCGAGCAGTACTTC.

CDR3 nucleotide sequence: TGTGCCAGCAGCTTAGTGGCGGGACCCTCGGGGACCCAGTACTTC. Translating gives CASSLVAGPSGTQYF. The chain combines TRBV7-2 with TRBJ2-5, with D tentatively TRBD2 (6 bases). Trimming removed 1 base from V and 7 bases from J, with 16 bases in between. Germline CDR1 is SGHTA and CDR2 is FQGNSA. This CDR3 spans 15 amino acids.

The rearrangement uses TRBV4-2 and TRBJ1-2; D remains unclear. The germline V gene encodes CDR1 LGHNA and CDR2 YNFKEQ. V lost 1 base to trimming and J lost 1 base, with 19 bases between them. The CDR3 sequence is 18 residues long. The CDR3 here is CASSQGPSDRSRNYGYTF. The CDR3 bases are TGTGCCAGCAGCCAAGGCCCCTCGGATAGGAGTCGTAACTATGGCTACACCTTC.